What follows are 10 T cell receptor beta chains derived from one specimen sequenced in a study of T cells after yellow fever vaccination. TCRdb reprocessed the 5' RACE reads via MiXCR and lists one record per CDR3 protein. The sample consists of hundreds of thousands of distinct CDR3 sequences, approximately 10% of them appearing once. The specimen comprised CD4+ T cells sorted from PBMCs, sampled 5 days after the yellow fever booster vaccination. The receptors stem from a man aged 18 to 30 who received the YFV17D yellow fever vaccine.

The chain employs TRBV18 and TRBJ2-7; no definite D call. Germline V gene lookup returns CDR1 KGHSH and CDR2 LQKENI. This CDR3 is 14 amino acids long. The germline V and J ends were trimmed by 1 base and 5 bases, with 12 bases remaining between them. In nucleotides, the CDR3 is TGTGCCAGCTCACCACTAAACGTACTGCACGAGCAGTACGTC. Translated: CASSPLNVLHEQYV.

The sample holds many counts of this clonotype. The V call is TRBV5-1, the J call TRBJ2-2; tentative D call: TRBD1 (6 bases). The CDR3 contains 13 residues. V dropped 5 bases and J dropped 6 bases, with 11 bases sitting between them. Germline CDR1 and CDR2: SGHRS and YFSETQ. The DNA for the CDR3 is TGCGCCAGCAGGTTACAGGGCCCCGGGGAGCTGTTTTTT. Encoded protein: CASRLQGPGELFF.

The chain has TRBV12-3 or TRBV12-4 and TRBJ2-6; D is unresolved. The CDR3 length is 17 residues. V lost 3 bases to trimming and J lost 6 bases, with 18 bases between them. CDR3 coding DNA: TGTGCCAGCAGTTTTATGGGGTACGGAGTAGTGGCCAACGTCCTGACTTTC. As protein: CASSFMGYGVVANVLTF.

V usage is TRBV10-2 and J usage is TRBJ1-5, with 7 nucleotides matching TRBD1. V was pared by 8 bases and J by 4 bases, with 8 bases of the junction left unmatched. From germline, CDR1 is WSHSY and CDR2 SAAADI. The CDR3 is 14 residues long. The CDR3: CASGNLQGNQPQHF. CDR3 sequence (DNA): TGCGCCAGCGGAAATCTACAGGGGAATCAGCCCCAGCATTTT.

This clonotype was seen repeatedly, ten times or more. This chain links TRBV2 with TRBJ2-7; D ambiguous. Germline CDR1 is SNHLY and CDR2 is FYNNEI. This CDR3 comprises 14 residues. Trimming took 8 bases from V and 4 from J, leaving 18 bases between them. CDR3 residues: CASRQAIVLYEQYV. In DNA form, the CDR3 reads TGTGCCAGCCGCCAGGCCATCGTTCTTTACGAGCAGTACGTC.

This clonotype was seen repeatedly, ten times or more. The V gene is TRBV6-1, the J gene TRBJ2-2; D is possibly TRBD1 (5 bases). From germline, CDR1 is MNHNS and CDR2 SASEGT. Trimming removed 2 bases from V and 7 bases from J, with 14 bases in between. The CDR3 consists of 15 residues. In DNA form, the CDR3 reads TGTGCCAGCAGTGAAATGGGGCAGGGCGGCGGGGAGCTGTTTTTT. Amino acids: CASSEMGQGGGELFF.

This clonotype was observed a few times. V usage is TRBV5-8 and J usage is TRBJ1-2; TRBD1 agrees at 8 bases. CDR1 is SGHTS and CDR2 is YDEGEE in the germline V gene. This CDR3 contains 15 residues. Trimming at V came to 4 bases and at J to 7 bases, leaving 12 bases not matched to a gene. The CDR3 reads CASSLRDRPISGYTF. The CDR3 DNA sequence: TGTGCCAGCAGCCTGAGGGACAGGCCAATATCTGGCTACACCTTC.

The table lists this clonotype with a few counts. The chain joins TRBV20-1 to TRBJ1-2, with TRBD1 matching 7 bases. The CDR3 has 13 residues. Germline V CDR1 and CDR2: DFQATT, SNEGSKA (reference sequence). With 6 bases clipped from V and 0 bases from J, the junction kept 4 bases outside the gene matches. The CDR3 coding sequence is TGCAGTGCCAGGGGGGCGGCTAACTATGGCTACACCTTC. Encoded protein: CSARGAANYGYTF.

The genes are TRBV7-2 and TRBJ2-3, with 7 bases identical to TRBD1. This CDR3 has 17 residues. After removal of 4 bases from V and 0 bases from J, the junction contained 10 bases not matched to a gene. Germline V gene data show CDR1 as SGHTA and CDR2 as FQGNSA. The CDR3 coding sequence is TGTGCCAGCAGCTCCCGGATGGACAGGTTTAGCACAGATACGCAGTATTTT. As protein: CASSSRMDRFSTDTQYF.

In its sample, this clonotype was seen many times. This chain joins TRBV5-1 and TRBJ2-3, with 7 bases aligning to TRBD1. The junction had 7 bases not matched to a gene; V was cut back by 1 base and J by 5 bases. This CDR3 spans 15 amino acids. CDR1 is SGHRS and CDR2 is YFSETQ in the germline V gene. This CDR3 is CASSLSPGGQDTQYF. CDR3 in DNA: TGCGCCAGCAGCTTGAGTCCAGGGGGACAAGATACGCAGTATTTT.